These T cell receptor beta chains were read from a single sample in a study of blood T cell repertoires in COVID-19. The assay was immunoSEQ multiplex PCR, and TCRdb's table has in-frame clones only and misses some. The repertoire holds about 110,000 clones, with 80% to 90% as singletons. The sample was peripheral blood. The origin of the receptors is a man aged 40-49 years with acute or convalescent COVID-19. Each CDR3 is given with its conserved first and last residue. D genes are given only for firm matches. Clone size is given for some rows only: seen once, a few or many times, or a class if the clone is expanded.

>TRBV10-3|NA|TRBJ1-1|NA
CAISTGEGTEAFF
TGTGCCATTTCTACAGGTGAAGGGACTGAAGCTTTCTTT
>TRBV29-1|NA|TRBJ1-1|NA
CSVGQFEAFF
TGCAGCGTTGGACAGTTTGAAGCTTTCTTT
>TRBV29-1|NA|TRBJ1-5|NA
CSARRDSNQPQHF
TGCAGCGCCCGGAGGGACAGCAATCAGCCCCAGCATTTT
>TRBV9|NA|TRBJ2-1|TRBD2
CASSVTSGGAREQFF
TGTGCCAGCAGCGTAACTAGCGGGGGGGCTAGAGAGCAGTTCTTC
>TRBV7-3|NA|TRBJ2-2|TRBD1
CASSSQGASVGELFF
TGTGCCAGCAGCTCACAGGGGGCGTCGGTCGGGGAGCTGTTTTTT
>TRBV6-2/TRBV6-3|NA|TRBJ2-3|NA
CASSYRGAMTDTQYF
TGTGCCAGCAGTTACCGGGGGGCAATGACAGATACGCAGTATTTT
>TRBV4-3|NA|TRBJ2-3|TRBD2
CASSLGGVGTDTQYF
TGCGCCAGCAGCCTGGGGGGGGTTGGTACAGATACGCAGTATTTT
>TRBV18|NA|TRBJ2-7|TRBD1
CASSLGQVDREQYF
TGTGCCAGCTCCCTCGGACAGGTGGACCGCGAGCAGTACTTC
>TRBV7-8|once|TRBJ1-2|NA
CASSLGGAYGYTF
TGTGCCAGCAGCTTAGGTGGGGCATATGGCTACACCTTC
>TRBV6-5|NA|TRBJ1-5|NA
CASSYAGADNQPQHF
TGTGCCAGCAGCTATGCGGGGGCCGATAATCAGCCCCAGCATTTT
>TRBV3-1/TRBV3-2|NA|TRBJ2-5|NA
CASSGPRDNQETQYF
TGTGCCAGCAGTGGCCCACGGGACAACCAAGAGACCCAGTACTTC
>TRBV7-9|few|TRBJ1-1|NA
CASSLGQNTEAFF
TGTGCCAGCAGCTTAGGACAGAACACTGAAGCTTTCTTT
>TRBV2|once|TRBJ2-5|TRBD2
CASSEISGGYQETQYF
TGTGCCAGCAGTGAAATTAGCGGGGGGTACCAAGAGACCCAGTACTTC
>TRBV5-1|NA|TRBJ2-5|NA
CASSLSGAAGETQYF
TGCGCCAGCAGCTTATCAGGAGCGGCGGGAGAGACCCAGTACTTC
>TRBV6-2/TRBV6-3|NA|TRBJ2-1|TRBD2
CASSPLAGGTSEQFF
TGTGCCAGCAGTCCACTAGCGGGGGGGACCAGTGAGCAGTTCTTC
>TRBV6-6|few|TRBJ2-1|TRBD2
CASSYRTSGYNEQFF
TGTGCCAGCAGTTACCGGACTAGCGGGTACAATGAGCAGTTCTTC
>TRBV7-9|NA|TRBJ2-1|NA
CASSSRRDRYNEQFF
TGTGCCAGCAGCTCCCGCCGGGATAGATACAATGAGCAGTTCTTC
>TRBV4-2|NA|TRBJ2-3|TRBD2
CASSQDLAGTSGTRSTDTQYF
TGTGCCAGCAGCCAAGATCTTGCTGGGACTAGCGGGACCCGTAGCACAGATACGCAGTATTTT
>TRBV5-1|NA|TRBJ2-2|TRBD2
CASSENRLAGGSGELFF
TGCGCCAGCAGCGAAAACCGACTAGCGGGAGGATCCGGGGAGCTGTTTTTT
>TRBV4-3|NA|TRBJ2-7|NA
CAIKGDDEQYF
TGCGCCATAAAGGGGGATGACGAGCAGTACTTC
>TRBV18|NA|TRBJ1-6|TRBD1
CASSPRDRRSSLLRAIYSPLHF
TGTGCCAGCTCACCACGGGACAGACGGAGTTCCCTTTTGCGGGCTATATATTCACCCCTCCACTTT
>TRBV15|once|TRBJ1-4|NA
CATSRDVGGEKLFF
TGTGCCACCAGCAGAGATGTTGGTGGCGAAAAACTGTTTTTT
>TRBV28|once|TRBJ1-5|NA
CASSLGGSNQPQHF
TGTGCCAGCAGTTTGGGGGGTAGCAATCAGCCCCAGCATTTT
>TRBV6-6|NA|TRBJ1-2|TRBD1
CASNKGQGPRKDGYTF
TGTGCCAGCAACAAAGGACAGGGCCCTCGTAAAGATGGCTACACCTTC
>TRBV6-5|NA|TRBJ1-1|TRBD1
CASRGLGTGGTEAFF
TGTGCCAGCAGGGGCCTGGGGACAGGCGGCACTGAAGCTTTCTTT
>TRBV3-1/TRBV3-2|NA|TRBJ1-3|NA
CASSQGDRGNTIYF
TGTGCCAGCAGCCAAGGTGACAGGGGAAACACCATATATTTT
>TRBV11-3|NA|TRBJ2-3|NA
CASSPERADTQYF
TGTGCCAGCAGCCCGGAGCGCGCAGATACGCAGTATTTT
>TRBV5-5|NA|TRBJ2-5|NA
CASSFGGELETQYF
TGTGCCAGCAGCTTTGGAGGGGAACTAGAGACCCAGTACTTC
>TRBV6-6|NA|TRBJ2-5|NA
CASSYSGGETQYF
TGTGCCAGCAGTTATTCAGGGGGGGAGACCCAGTACTTC
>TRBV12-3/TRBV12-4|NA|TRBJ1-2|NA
CASSRTVLRGYTF
TGTGCCAGCAGCCGGACAGTCCTTAGAGGCTACACCTTC
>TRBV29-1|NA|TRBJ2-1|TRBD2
CSVADLAVYNEQFF
TGCAGCGTTGCGGACCTAGCGGTTTACAATGAGCAGTTCTTC
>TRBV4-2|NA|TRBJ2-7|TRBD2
CASSHAGTSGPYEQYF
TGTGCCAGCAGCCACGCCGGGACTAGCGGCCCCTACGAGCAGTACTTC
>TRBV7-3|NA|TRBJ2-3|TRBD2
CASSLTLGGSQYF
TGTGCCAGCAGCTTAACGTTGGGGGGGTCGCAGTATTTT
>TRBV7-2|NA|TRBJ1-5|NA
CASSLEDRANQPQHF
TGTGCCAGCAGCCTTGAGGACAGAGCCAATCAGCCCCAGCATTTT
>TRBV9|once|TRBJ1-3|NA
CASSGEHRGNTIYF
TGTGCCAGCAGCGGCGAACACAGAGGAAACACCATATATTTT
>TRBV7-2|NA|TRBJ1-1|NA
CASSFGVEAGEAFF
TGTGCCAGCAGCTTCGGAGTGGAGGCTGGTGAAGCTTTCTTT
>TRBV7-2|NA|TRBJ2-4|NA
CASRTAGNIQYF
TGTGCCAGTAGGACGGCGGGTAACATTCAGTACTTC
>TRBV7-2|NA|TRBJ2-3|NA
CASSPLGVPRDTQYF
TGTGCCAGCAGCCCCCTCGGCGTCCCCAGGGATACGCAGTATTTT
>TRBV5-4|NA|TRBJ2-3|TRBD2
CASKPGLAGAYTDTQYF
TGTGCCAGCAAACCGGGACTAGCGGGTGCCTACACAGATACGCAGTATTTT
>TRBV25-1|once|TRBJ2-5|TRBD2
CASSKSGVRAETQYF
TGTGCCAGCAGCAAAAGCGGGGTCCGAGCAGAGACCCAGTACTTC
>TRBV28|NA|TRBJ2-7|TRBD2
CASSSPPGLAVLLSYEQYF
TGTGCCAGCAGTTCCCCCCCCGGGCTAGCGGTACTACTCTCCTACGAGCAGTACTTC
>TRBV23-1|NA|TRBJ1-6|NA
CASSPVRGRSPLHF
TGCGCCAGCAGTCCCGTAAGGGGCCGATCACCCCTCCACTTT
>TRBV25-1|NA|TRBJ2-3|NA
CASSGQTDTQYF
TGTGCCAGCAGTGGCCAGACAGATACGCAGTATTTT
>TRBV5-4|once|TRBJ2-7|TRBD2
CASSPELAGAEQYF
TGTGCCAGCAGCCCGGAACTAGCGGGGGCCGAGCAGTACTTC
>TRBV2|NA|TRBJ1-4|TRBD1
CASKFGGQGVRGEKLFF
TGTGCCAGCAAATTCGGGGGACAGGGGGTCCGTGGTGAAAAACTGTTTTTT
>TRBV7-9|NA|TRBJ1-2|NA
CASSVFAGSPGDGYTF
TGTGCCAGCAGCGTATTTGCGGGGTCCCCTGGGGATGGCTACACCTTC
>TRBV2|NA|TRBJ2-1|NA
CASSERGTGTNWNEQFF
TGTGCCAGCAGTGAAAGGGGGACGGGGACGAACTGGAATGAGCAGTTCTTC
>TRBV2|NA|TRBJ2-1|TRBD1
CATKGDRGRGKQFF
TGTGCCACCAAGGGGGACAGGGGGCGAGGGAAGCAGTTCTTC
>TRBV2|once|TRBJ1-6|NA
CASSEPGHNSPLHF
TGTGCCAGCAGTGAACCTGGGCATAATTCACCCCTCCACTTT